The following is a T cell receptor (beta chain) sequence with its context. What it binds is not known. Assays were performed on approximately 100,000 TCR templates per sample. Sequenced by immunoSEQ multiplex PCR; TCRdb stores in-frame clones only, minus some. The sample has 80,000 to 130,000 clones, 75% to 95% seen once; the top ten hold 2.6%. CDR1 is PRHDT and CDR2 is FYEKMQ in the germline V gene (reference sequence). This CDR3 is built from 16 residues. Deletions cut 5 bases from V and 4 bases from J, with 17 bases between. The data were obtained in a study of siplizumab effects on memory and regulatory T cells. Points from the study as a whole: Both greater diversity than memory cells and a major contribution to the alloresponse seemed to characterize naive T cells. Treg-derived clones made up an average of about 64% of mappable alloreactive CD4+ clones with siplizumab and under 35% in controls.

V and J are TRBV13 and TRBJ2-2; the D is unclear. The sequence derives from a human donor in good health. Some clones in this sample may be carry-over from other donors' samples. The source material was CD4+ T cells sorted from blood. This CDR3 reads CASSPFLSAVTGELFF. In DNA form, the CDR3 reads TGTGCCAGCAGCCCGTTTCTTAGTGCCGTCACCGGGGAGCTGTTTTTT.